These 10 T cell receptor beta chains were sequenced from one sample in a study of T cells after yellow fever vaccination. MiXCR was run by TCRdb on the 5' RACE reads, yielding one entry per CDR3 protein. Of about 69,000 distinct CDR3 sequences in the sample, approximately 6.2% are singletons; the top ten hold roughly 2%. Sequenced here: CD4+ T cells sorted from PBMCs, sampled more than 14 days after the first yellow fever vaccination. Receptors originate from a man younger than 35 who received the YFV17D yellow fever vaccine.

This clonotype was counted ten times or more. The chain joins TRBV7-2 to TRBJ2-2, with D possibly matching TRBD1 (6 bases). Germline CDR1 reads SGHTA; CDR2 reads FQGNSA. The CDR3 runs to 15 residues. The ends were cut back, 5 bases at V and 4 bases at J, with 14 bases in the middle. DNA for the CDR3: TGTGCCAGCAGCCTTTTTCAGGGGCCCACCGGGGAGCTGTTTTTT. Protein product: CASSLFQGPTGELFF.

Regarding this clonotype: This may arise from a read error, as a much more abundant clone is one base away. The V gene is TRBV11-2, the J gene TRBJ1-3; D is uncertain. The CDR3 is 14 amino acids. V dropped 5 bases and J dropped 5 bases, with 13 bases sitting between them. The germline CDR1 and CDR2 sequences are SGHAT and FQNNGV. CDR3 nucleotide sequence: TGTGCCAGCAGCGGCCACACAGTTAGAAACACCATATATTTT. Amino acid sequence: CASSGHTVRNTIYF.

This clonotype was found many times. This rearrangement joins TRBV25-1 to TRBJ2-4, with D perhaps given as TRBD1 or TRBD2 (5 bases each). CDR3 size: 13 residues. The germline CDR1 and CDR2 sequences are MGHDK and SYGVNS. The V end was cut by 4 bases, the J end by 7 bases, with 11 bases between. This chain's CDR3 is CASSGGTRNIQYF. The CDR3, as DNA: TGTGCCAGCAGTGGGGGGACGCGGAACATTCAGTACTTC.

This clonotype has ten or more counts. The V and J genes are TRBV7-2 and TRBJ1-1; D is unresolved. V dropped 2 bases and J dropped 4 bases, with 11 bases sitting between them. This CDR3 spans 14 amino acids. Germline V lookup: CDR1 SGHTA, CDR2 FQGNSA. The CDR3 region has the DNA TGTGCCAGCAGCTTAACGAGGTGGAGCACTGAAGCTTTCTTT. It encodes CASSLTRWSTEAFF.

At least ten counts were recorded for this clonotype. The chain uses TRBV4-3 and TRBJ1-6; D call uncertain. Germline V gives CDR1 LGHNA, CDR2 YSLEER. The CDR3 has 13 amino acids. Trimming removed 0 bases from V and 9 bases from J, with 6 bases in between. The CDR3 loop reads CASSQDLFSPLHF. CDR3 DNA sequence: TGCGCCAGCAGCCAAGATCTATTTTCACCCCTCCACTTT.

Regarding this clonotype: Possible read error: a much larger clone is one base away. The chain is built from TRBV12-3 or TRBV12-4 and TRBJ2-5; no definite D call. CDR3 length equals 15 residues. Trimming left V 3 bases short and J 1 base short, with 12 bases between. This CDR3 is CASSLWAPAQETQYF. The CDR3 DNA reads as TGTGCCAGCAGTTTGTGGGCACCGGCCCAAGAGACCCAGTACTTC.

The sample holds many counts of this clonotype. This chain uses TRBV6-6 with TRBJ1-5; D ambiguous. V lost 5 bases and J lost 7, with 12 bases in between. The germline V gene encodes CDR1 MNHNY and CDR2 SVGAGI (reference sequence). This CDR3 spans 13 amino acids. This CDR3 reads CASSREQRQPQHF. As DNA, the CDR3 is TGTGCCAGCAGTAGGGAGCAACGACAGCCCCAGCATTTT.

Many counts were recorded for this clonotype. The chain carries TRBV5-1 and TRBJ2-2; the match to TRBD2 covers 9 bases. V lost 0 bases to trimming and J lost 4 bases; unmatched junction nucleotides: 4. Germline V CDR1 and CDR2: SGHRS, YFSETQ. This CDR3 region has 16 residues. In DNA, the CDR3 is TGCGCCAGCAGCTTGGAACTAGCGGGCATCACCGGGGAGCTGTTTTTT. Its protein product is CASSLELAGITGELFF.

This clonotype showed up many times. The chain uses TRBV20-1 and TRBJ1-1; 7 nucleotides align to TRBD1. V gave up 0 bases and J gave up 0 bases; unmatched junction bases: 10. CDR1 is DFQATT and CDR2 is SNEGSKA in the germline V gene (reference sequence). The CDR3 has 17 residues. For the CDR3, the DNA is TGCAGTGCTAGAGATCTTCGGGGGGGACAGTTGAACACTGAAGCTTTCTTT. Its protein is CSARDLRGGQLNTEAFF.

The rearrangement joins TRBV6-1 to TRBJ2-7, with 12 bases fitting TRBD2. There are 15 residues in the CDR3. After removal of 10 bases from V and 4 bases from J, the junction contained 11 bases not matched to a gene. From germline, CDR1 is MNHNS and CDR2 SASEGT. CDR3 in amino acids: CATRLSSGGAYEQYF. The CDR3 bases are TGTGCCACCCGCCTTTCTAGCGGGGGGGCGTACGAGCAGTACTTC.